The 2 T cell receptor beta chains presented below share a single source sample, sequenced in a study of OX40 agonist ivuxolimab in advanced cancers. Data came from immunoSEQ multiplex PCR; TCRdb stores just in-frame clones and leaves some out. This sample has approximately 38,000 clones; approximately 83% occur once, and the top ten carry around a fifth. The sequences come from CD4+ or CD8+ T cells sorted from blood, collected in a trial of the OX40 agonist ivuxolimab. Receptor source: an adult with an advanced solid tumor such as melanoma, head and neck, liver or kidney cancer.

This clone showed up just once. The junction shows a germline mismatch at one end, possibly a read error. Other DNA sequences within the sample encode an identical CDR3. This chain connects TRBV4-1 to TRBJ1-1; D is unclear. Germline values: CDR1 MGHRA, CDR2 YSYEKL. The CDR3 loop spans 15 amino acids. The CDR3 nucleotides are TGCGCCAGCAGCCAAGTTACTGATTCGAACACTGAAGCCTTCTTT. Protein product: CASSQVTDSNTEAFF.

The rearrangement links TRBV7-9 to TRBJ2-7; TRBD1 is a possible D gene (5 bases). Deletions cut 1 base from V and 6 bases from J, with 16 bases between. The germline V gene encodes CDR1 SEHNR and CDR2 FQNEAQ (reference sequence). This CDR3 is 15 amino acids long. CDR3 amino acids: CASSLGQGPSAEQYF. The CDR3 DNA sequence: TGTGCCAGCAGCTTAGGGCAGGGCCCATCCGCCGAGCAGTACTTC.